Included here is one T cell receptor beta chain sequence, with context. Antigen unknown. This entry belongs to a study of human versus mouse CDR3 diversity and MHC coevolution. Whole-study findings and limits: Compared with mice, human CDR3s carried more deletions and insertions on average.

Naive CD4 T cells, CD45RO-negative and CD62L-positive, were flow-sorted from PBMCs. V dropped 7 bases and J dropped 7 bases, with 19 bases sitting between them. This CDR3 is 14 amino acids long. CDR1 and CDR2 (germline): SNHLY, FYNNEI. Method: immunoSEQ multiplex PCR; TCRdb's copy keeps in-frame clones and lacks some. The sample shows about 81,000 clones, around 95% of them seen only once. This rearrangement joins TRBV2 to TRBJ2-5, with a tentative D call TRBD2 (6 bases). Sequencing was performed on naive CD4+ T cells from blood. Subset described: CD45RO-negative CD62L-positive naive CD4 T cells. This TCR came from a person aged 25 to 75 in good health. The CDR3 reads CASTLAGAGVTQYF. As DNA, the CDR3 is TGTGCCAGCACCTTAGCCGGAGCGGGTGTGACCCAGTACTTC.